This record covers a single T cell receptor (beta chain). Antigen specificity is unknown. PCR used 60 Vbeta primers and 13 Jbeta primers. Assay used: immunoSEQ multiplex PCR; TCRdb lists only in-frame clones, some missing. The sample consists of 85,000 to 100,000 clones, roughly 86% of them appearing once. This sample is drawn from a study of cytomegalovirus exposure and HLA in healthy donors. Study-level findings and limits: Across all donors, roughly uniform sequencing depth was an assumption of the presence/absence analyses. Links to common viral pathogens appeared, in a later analysis, for several of the most significant clusters. The sole available immune exposure information was CMV serostatus. Reportedly, a later analysis found an Asian-associated ancestry cluster had fewer N-insertions than the approximately 700-donor mean.

This TCR derives from a young woman in good health and CMV-seropositive. The specimen sequenced was PBMCs.

CDR3 in amino acids: CASSEGRTGNIYGYTF. Here the CDR3 DNA reads TGTGCCAGCAGCGAGGGACGGACAGGGAACATCTATGGCTACACCTTC. J is TRBJ1-2 and V is TRBV9, with TRBD1 matching 8 bases. After removal of 3 bases from V and 4 bases from J, the junction contained 11 bases not matched to a gene. Germline assignment: CDR1 SGDLS and CDR2 YYNGEE. This CDR3 has 16 amino acids.